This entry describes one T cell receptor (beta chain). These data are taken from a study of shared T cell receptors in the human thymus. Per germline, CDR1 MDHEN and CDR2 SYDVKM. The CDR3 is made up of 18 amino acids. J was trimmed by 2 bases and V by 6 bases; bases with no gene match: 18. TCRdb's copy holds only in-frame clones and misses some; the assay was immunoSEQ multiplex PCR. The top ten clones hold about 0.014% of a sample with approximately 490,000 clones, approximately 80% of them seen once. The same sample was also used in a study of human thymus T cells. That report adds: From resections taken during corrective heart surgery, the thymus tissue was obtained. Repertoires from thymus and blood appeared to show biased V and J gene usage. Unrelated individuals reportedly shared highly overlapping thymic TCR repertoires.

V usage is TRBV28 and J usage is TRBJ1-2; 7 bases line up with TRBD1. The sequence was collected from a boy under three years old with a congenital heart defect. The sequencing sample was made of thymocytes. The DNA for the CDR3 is TGTGCCAGCAGATGGATCTTCAGGGGGTATGAAGCGAACTATGGCTACACCTTC. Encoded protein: CASRWIFRGYEANYGYTF.